This T cell receptor beta chain was obtained from a study of blood T cell repertoires in COVID-19. Patients in Seattle were enrolled during active infection, then followed longitudinally. Authors' analysis steps: Nucleated cell counts were estimated from reference gene primer amplification. Using immunoSEQ multiplex PCR, the repertoire was profiled, and TCRdb retains in-frame clones only, with some absent. V and J calls and clone size are copied from that table; D and trimming were computed from the DNA. The sample lists approximately 70,000 clones; roughly 85% were seen once. This CDR3 region has 13 residues. The junction had 6 bases not matched to a gene; V was cut back by 6 bases and J by 6 bases. Germline V gene lookup returns CDR1 MDHEN and CDR2 SYDVKM.

The chain joins TRBV28 to TRBJ1-1; TRBD1 matches at 8 bases. The sequencing input was peripheral blood. The sequence came from a woman in her forties or fifties with COVID-19, enrolled during active disease. CDR3 protein: CASSIDRGPEAFF. CDR3 nucleotides: TGTGCCAGCAGCATCGACAGGGGTCCTGAAGCTTTCTTT.